The 14 T cell receptor beta chains below all came from one sample that was sequenced in a study of blood T cell repertoires in COVID-19 (TCRdb year 2020). The library was obtained by the immunoSEQ multiplex PCR assay. The table comes from immuneACCESS by way of TCRdb, which keeps in-frame sequences with V and J called. Part of the clones is missing from these tables; in studies checked, under half for an unresolved V gene and the rest for unknown reasons. In this sample the table shows some 160,000 clones, 75% to 80% of which occur a single time. The ten most abundant clones make up approximately 13% of the sample. Input material: peripheral blood. The receptors were gathered from a woman over 75 with acute or convalescent COVID-19.

The chain employs TRBV28 and TRBJ2-7; tentative D call: TRBD1 (5 bases). CDR1 and CDR2 (germline): MDHEN, SYDVKM. Trimming removed 7 bases at V and 3 bases at J, with 7 bases between. This CDR3 spans 11 amino acids. The CDR3 loop is CASTGHYEQYF. Written as DNA, the CDR3 is TGTGCCAGCACCGGACACTACGAGCAGTACTTC.

The rearrangement uses TRBV18 and TRBJ1-1; perhaps TRBD1 as D (5 bases). V was cut by 2 bases and J by 1 base, with 8 bases left in between. This CDR3 is built from 14 residues. Germline values: CDR1 KGHSH, CDR2 LQKENI. The CDR3 spells CASSPSQGNTEAFF. Written as DNA, the CDR3 is TGTGCCAGCTCACCATCTCAGGGGAACACTGAAGCTTTCTTT.

The gene calls are TRBV27 and TRBJ1-2; tentatively, D is TRBD1 (5 bases). The CDR3 spans 13 residues. Germline CDR1 reads MNHEY; CDR2 reads SMNVEV (reference sequence). Deletions cut 4 bases from V and 7 bases from J, with 13 bases between. The CDR3 sequence: CASSYQGEAGYTF. The CDR3 DNA reads as TGTGCCAGCAGTTACCAGGGTGAAGCTGGCTACACCTTC.

The chain employs TRBV6-5 and TRBJ2-1, with D unclear. Trimming shortened V by 8 bases and J by 4 bases, and 6 bases separated the two germline ends. Germline V gene data show CDR1 as MNHEY and CDR2 as SVGAGI. The CDR3 is 11 residues long. The CDR3 DNA reads as TGTGCCAGCCCCCTTTACAATGAGCAGTTCTTC. Encoded protein: CASPLYNEQFF.

This clone was detected a few times. The CDR3 region has the DNA TGTGCCAGCAGCCAAGATTGGATCGGGGGAGATGAAAAACTGTTTTTT. Its protein product is CASSQDWIGGDEKLFF. The chain has TRBV4-2 and TRBJ1-4; weak D call: TRBD1 (5 bases). The CDR3 totals 16 residues. From germline, CDR1 is LGHNA and CDR2 YNFKEQ. The V end lost 0 bases, the J end lost 6 bases, and 14 bases lay between the germline ends.

V gene TRBV5-1 combines with J gene TRBJ1-4, with a weak D call TRBD1 (5 bases). Germline lookup yields CDR1 SGHRS and CDR2 YFSETQ. V was pared by 1 base and J by 0 bases, with 10 bases between. This CDR3 contains 16 residues. The CDR3 DNA reads TGCGCCAGCAGCTTGACAGCGGGACCAACTAATGAAAAACTGTTTTTT. It translates to CASSLTAGPTNEKLFF.

This clone has just one count. The J gene is TRBJ2-1, the V gene TRBV23-1, with 13 positions matching TRBD2. TRBV23-1 is labeled an ORF, and its function is uncertain. With V trimmed by 1 base and J by 0 bases, 21 bases remained unmatched. The CDR3 contains 24 residues. CDR3 sequence (DNA): TGCGCCAGCAGTCAATGGGACACGGATGGTACTAGCGGGGGGGCACCCAGCTCCTACAATGAGCAGTTCTTC. Encoded protein: CASSQWDTDGTSGGAPSSYNEQFF.

The chain links TRBV5-1 to TRBJ1-3, with D possibly matching TRBD1 (6 bases). The germline V gene encodes CDR1 SGHRS and CDR2 YFSETQ. V shed 4 bases and J shed 0 bases, with 14 bases lying between them. There are 16 residues in the CDR3. The CDR3 DNA reads TGCGCCAGCAGCGATGGGGGCACCACCTCTGGAAACACCATATATTTT. Amino acid sequence: CASSDGGTTSGNTIYF.

This sequence joins TRBV3-1 (or the pseudogene TRBV3-2) and TRBJ2-3; perhaps TRBD1 as D (6 bases). The germline gives CDR1 LGHDT, CDR2 YNNKEL (reference sequence). V was pared by 1 base and J by 2 bases, with 10 bases between. This CDR3 comprises 15 residues. In nucleotides, the CDR3 is TGTGCCAGCAGCCAAGTGACAGGTTTCACAGATACGCAGTATTTT. Translated: CASSQVTGFTDTQYF.

This chain joins TRBV2 and TRBJ1-1, with 12 bases fitting TRBD1. The CDR3 runs to 14 residues. Germline V lookup: CDR1 SNHLY, CDR2 FYNNEI. Unmatched junction bases numbered 9, after V lost 5 bases and J lost 11 bases. The CDR3 sequence: CASSTGTGGMRAFF. For the CDR3, the DNA is TGTGCCAGCAGTACCGGGACAGGGGGCATGAGGGCTTTCTTT.

This chain uses TRBV7-9 with TRBJ1-2, with D possibly matching TRBD1 (6 bases). V lost 0 bases to trimming and J lost 7 bases, with 21 bases between them. Looked up from germline, CDR1 is SEHNR and CDR2 is FQNEAQ (reference sequence). This CDR3 contains 17 residues. The CDR3 sequence: CASSLALTGGGSVGYTF. The CDR3 DNA reads as TGTGCCAGCAGCTTAGCGCTAACGGGAGGGGGGTCCGTTGGCTACACCTTC. Together with reference TRBV7-9 and TRBJ1-2, the CDR3 gives the full variable domain: DTGVSQNPRHKITKRGQNVTFRCDPISEHNRLYWYRQTLGQGPEFLTYFQNEAQLEKSRLLSDRFSAERPKGSFSTLEIQRTEQGDSAMYLCASSLALTGGGSVGYTFGSGTRLTVV.

In this sample, this clone turned up a few times. The rearrangement uses TRBV28 and TRBJ1-5; 10 nucleotides line up with TRBD1. The junction had 2 bases not matched to a gene; V was cut back by 2 bases and J by 10 bases. There are 13 residues in the CDR3. Per the germline V gene, CDR1 is MDHEN and CDR2 is SYDVKM. CDR3 DNA: TGTGCCAGCAGTTTAGGGACAGGGGAACCCCAGCATTTT. Its protein product is CASSLGTGEPQHF.

This clone was seen a handful of times. The chain has TRBV5-1 and TRBJ1-2; D gene ambiguous. Between the trimmed V and J ends, which lost 4 bases and 1 base, there was a span of 8 bases. CDR1 is SGHRS, CDR2 YFSETQ, per germline. The CDR3 is made up of 13 amino acids. CDR3 region: CASSEAFNYGYTF. As DNA, the CDR3 is TGCGCCAGCAGCGAGGCATTTAACTATGGCTACACCTTC.

The J gene is TRBJ1-2, the V gene TRBV28, with 9 bases lining up with TRBD1. With 6 bases clipped from V and 2 bases from J, the junction kept 10 bases outside the gene matches. Germline values: CDR1 MDHEN, CDR2 SYDVKM. CDR3 length: 16 residues. Here the CDR3 reads CASRRTGEVRNYGYTF. Written as DNA, the CDR3 is TGTGCCAGCAGAAGGACAGGGGAAGTGAGAAACTATGGCTACACCTTC.